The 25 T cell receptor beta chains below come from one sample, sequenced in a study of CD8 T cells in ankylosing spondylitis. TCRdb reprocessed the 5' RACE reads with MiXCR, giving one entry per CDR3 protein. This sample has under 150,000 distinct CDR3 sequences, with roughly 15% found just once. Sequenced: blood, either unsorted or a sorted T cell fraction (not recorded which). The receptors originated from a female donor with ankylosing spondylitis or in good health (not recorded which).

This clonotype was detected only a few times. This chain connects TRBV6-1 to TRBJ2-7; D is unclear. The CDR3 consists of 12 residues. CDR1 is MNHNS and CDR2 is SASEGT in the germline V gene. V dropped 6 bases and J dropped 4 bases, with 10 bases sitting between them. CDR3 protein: CASRDLNYEQYF. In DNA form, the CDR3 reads TGTGCCAGCAGGGACCTGAATTACGAGCAGTACTTC.

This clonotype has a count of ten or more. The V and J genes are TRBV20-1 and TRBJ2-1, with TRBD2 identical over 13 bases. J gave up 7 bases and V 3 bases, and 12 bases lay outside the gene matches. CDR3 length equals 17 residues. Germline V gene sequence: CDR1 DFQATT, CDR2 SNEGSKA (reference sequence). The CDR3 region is CSASLRTSGSIVNEQFF. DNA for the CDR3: TGCAGTGCTAGCCTCAGGACTAGCGGGAGTATTGTTAATGAGCAGTTCTTC.

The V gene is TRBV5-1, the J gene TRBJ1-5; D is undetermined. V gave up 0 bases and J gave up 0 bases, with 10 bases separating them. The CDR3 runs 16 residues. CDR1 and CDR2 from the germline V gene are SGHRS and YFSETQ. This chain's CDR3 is CASSLDASNSNQPQHF. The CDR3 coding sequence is TGCGCCAGCAGCTTGGATGCCAGCAATAGCAATCAGCCCCAGCATTTT.

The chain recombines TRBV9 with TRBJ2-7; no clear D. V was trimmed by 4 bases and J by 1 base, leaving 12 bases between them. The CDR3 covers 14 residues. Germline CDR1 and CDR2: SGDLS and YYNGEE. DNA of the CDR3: TGTGCCAGCAGCCGAGGTGTGGTTTCCTACGAGCAGTACTTC. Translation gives CASSRGVVSYEQYF. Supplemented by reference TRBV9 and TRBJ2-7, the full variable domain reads DSGVTQTPKHLITATGQRVTLRCSPRSGDLSVYWYQQSLDQGLQFLIQYYNGEERAKGNILERFSAQQFPDLHSELNLSSLELGDSALYFCASSRGVVSYEQYFGPGTRLTVT.

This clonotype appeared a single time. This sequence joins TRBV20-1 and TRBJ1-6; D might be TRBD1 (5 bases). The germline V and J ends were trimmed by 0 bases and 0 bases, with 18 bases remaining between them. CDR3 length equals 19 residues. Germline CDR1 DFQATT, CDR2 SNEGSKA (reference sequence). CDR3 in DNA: TGCAGTGCTAGAGATGTATTTACAGGCGGAAGCTCCTATAATTCACCCCTCCACTTT. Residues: CSARDVFTGGSSYNSPLHF.

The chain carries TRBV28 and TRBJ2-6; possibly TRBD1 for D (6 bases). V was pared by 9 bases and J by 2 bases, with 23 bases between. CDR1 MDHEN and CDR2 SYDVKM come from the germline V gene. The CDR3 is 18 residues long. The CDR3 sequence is CASSQFGTGLPGANVLTF. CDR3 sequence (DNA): TGTGCCAGTAGTCAATTCGGCACAGGGTTGCCTGGGGCCAACGTCCTGACTTTC.

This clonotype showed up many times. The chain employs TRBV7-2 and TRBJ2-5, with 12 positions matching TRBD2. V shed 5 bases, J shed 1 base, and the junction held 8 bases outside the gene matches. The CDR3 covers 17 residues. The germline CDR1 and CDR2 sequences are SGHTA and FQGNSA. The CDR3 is CASSLNPSGGGQETQYF. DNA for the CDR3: TGTGCCAGCAGCCTTAATCCTAGCGGGGGGGGCCAAGAGACCCAGTACTTC.

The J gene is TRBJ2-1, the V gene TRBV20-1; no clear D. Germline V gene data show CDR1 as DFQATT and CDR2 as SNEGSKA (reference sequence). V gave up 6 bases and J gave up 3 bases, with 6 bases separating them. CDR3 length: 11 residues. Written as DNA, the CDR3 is TGCAGTGCAAAGGACTACAATGAGCAGTTCTTC. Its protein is CSAKDYNEQFF.

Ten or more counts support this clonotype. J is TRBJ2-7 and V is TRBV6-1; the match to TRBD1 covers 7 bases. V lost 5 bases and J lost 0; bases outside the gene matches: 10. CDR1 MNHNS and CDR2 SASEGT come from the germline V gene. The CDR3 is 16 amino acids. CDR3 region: CASSLQGTAHSYEQYF. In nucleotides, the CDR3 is TGTGCCAGCAGTCTCCAAGGGACAGCCCACTCCTACGAGCAGTACTTC.

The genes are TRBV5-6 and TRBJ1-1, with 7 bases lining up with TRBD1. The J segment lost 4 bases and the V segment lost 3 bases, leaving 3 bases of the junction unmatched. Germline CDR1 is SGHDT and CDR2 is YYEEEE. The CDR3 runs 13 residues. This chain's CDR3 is CASSYRGATEAFF. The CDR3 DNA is TGTGCCAGCAGCTACAGGGGAGCCACTGAAGCTTTCTTT.

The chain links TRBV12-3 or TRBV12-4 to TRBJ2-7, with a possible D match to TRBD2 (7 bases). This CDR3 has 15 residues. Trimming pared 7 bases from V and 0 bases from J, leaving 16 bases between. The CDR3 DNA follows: TGTGCCAGCACCCAGGGGCGCGGGAGCTCCTACGAGCAGTACTTC. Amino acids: CASTQGRGSSYEQYF.

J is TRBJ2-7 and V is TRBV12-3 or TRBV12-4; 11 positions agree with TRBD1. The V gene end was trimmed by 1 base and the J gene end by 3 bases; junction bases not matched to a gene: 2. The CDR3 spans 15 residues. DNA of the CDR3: TGTGCCAGCAGTTTAGGGGGGACAGGGGGCTACGAGCAGTACTTC. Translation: CASSLGGTGGYEQYF.

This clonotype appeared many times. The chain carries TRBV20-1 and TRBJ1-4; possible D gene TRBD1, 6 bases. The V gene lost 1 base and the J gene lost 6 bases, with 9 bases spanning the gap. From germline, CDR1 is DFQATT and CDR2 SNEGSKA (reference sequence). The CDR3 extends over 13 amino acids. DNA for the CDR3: TGCAGTGCTAGAGGGGGGCGCTATGAAAAACTGTTTTTT. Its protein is CSARGGRYEKLFF.

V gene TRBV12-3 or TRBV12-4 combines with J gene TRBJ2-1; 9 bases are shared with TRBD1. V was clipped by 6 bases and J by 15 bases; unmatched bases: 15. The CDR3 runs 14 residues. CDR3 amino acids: CASRFSSGTGTVFF. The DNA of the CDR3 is TGTGCCAGCAGATTTAGTTCCGGGACAGGGACCGTGTTCTTC.

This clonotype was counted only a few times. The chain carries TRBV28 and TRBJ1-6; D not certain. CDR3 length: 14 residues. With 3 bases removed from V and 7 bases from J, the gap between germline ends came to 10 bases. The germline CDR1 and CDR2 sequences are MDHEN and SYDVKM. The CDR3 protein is CASSLGSTNSPLHF. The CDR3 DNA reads TGTGCCAGCAGTTTGGGCAGTACCAATTCACCCCTCCACTTT.

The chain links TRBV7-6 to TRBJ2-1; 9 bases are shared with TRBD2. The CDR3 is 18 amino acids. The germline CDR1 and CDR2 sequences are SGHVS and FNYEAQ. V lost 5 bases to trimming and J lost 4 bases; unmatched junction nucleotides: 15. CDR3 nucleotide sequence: TGTGCCAGCAGCCGAGCCAGGAGCGGGAGGTCCGGGTACAATGAGCAGTTCTTC. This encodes CASSRARSGRSGYNEQFF.

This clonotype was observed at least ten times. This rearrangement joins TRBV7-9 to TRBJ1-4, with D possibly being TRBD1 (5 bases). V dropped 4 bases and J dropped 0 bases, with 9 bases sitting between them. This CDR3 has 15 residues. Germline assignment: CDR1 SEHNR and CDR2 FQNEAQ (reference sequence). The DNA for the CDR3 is TGTGCCAGCAGCTCAGACAGATCAACTAATGAAAAACTGTTTTTT. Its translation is CASSSDRSTNEKLFF.

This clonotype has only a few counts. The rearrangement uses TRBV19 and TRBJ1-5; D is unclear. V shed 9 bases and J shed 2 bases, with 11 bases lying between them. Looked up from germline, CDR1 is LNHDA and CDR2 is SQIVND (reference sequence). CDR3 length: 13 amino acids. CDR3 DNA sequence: TGTGCCAGCGACCATGGGGGCAATCAGCCCCAGCATTTT. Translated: CASDHGGNQPQHF.

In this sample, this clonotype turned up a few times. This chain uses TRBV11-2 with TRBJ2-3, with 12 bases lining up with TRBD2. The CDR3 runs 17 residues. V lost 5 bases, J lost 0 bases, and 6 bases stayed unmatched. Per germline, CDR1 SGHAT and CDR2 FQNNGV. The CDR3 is CASSAGLAGTSTDTQYF. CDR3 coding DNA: TGTGCCAGCAGCGCCGGACTAGCGGGGACTAGCACAGATACGCAGTATTTT.

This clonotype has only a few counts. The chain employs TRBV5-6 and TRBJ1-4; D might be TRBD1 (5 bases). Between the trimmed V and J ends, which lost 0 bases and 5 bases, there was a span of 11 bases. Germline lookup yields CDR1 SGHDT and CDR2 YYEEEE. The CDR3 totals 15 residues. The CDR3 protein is CASSLEGLGNEKLFF. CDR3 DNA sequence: TGTGCCAGCAGCTTGGAGGGGTTGGGGAATGAAAAACTGTTTTTT. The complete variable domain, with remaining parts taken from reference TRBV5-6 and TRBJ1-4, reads DAGVTQSPTHLIKTRGQQVTLRCSPKSGHDTVSWYQQALGQGPQFIFQYYEEEERQRGNFPDRFSGHQFPNYSSELNVNALLLGDSALYLCASSLEGLGNEKLFFGSGTQLSVL.

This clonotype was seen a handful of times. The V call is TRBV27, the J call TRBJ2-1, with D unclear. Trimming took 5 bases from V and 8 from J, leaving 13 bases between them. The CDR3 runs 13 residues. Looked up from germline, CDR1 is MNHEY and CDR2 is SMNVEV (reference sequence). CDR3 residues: CASSKGPLYEQFF. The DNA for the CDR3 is TGTGCCAGCAGTAAAGGACCCTTGTATGAGCAGTTCTTC.

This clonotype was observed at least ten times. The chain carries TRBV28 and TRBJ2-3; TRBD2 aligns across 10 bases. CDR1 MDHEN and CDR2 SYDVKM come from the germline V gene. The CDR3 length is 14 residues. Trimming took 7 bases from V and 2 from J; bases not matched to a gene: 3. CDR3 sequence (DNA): TGTGCCAGCATTAGCGGGGGGAACACAGATACGCAGTATTTT. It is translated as CASISGGNTDTQYF.

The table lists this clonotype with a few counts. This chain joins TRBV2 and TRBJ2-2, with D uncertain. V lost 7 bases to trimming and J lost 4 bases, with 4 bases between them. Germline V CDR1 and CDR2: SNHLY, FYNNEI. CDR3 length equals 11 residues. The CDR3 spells CASTTTGELFF. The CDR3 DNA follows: TGTGCCAGCACGACCACCGGGGAGCTGTTTTTT. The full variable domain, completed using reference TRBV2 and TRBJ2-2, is EPEVTQTPSHQVTQMGQEVILRCVPISNHLYFYWYRQILGQKVEFLVSFYNNEISEKSEIFDDQFSVERPDGSNFTLKIRSTKLEDSAMYFCASTTTGELFFGEGSRLTVL.

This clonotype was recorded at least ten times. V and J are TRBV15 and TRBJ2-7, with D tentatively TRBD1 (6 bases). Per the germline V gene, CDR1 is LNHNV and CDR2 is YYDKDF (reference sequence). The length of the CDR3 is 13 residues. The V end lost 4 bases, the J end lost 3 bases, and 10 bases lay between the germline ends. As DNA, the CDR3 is TGTGCCACCAGCAAGGACAGCGACTACGAGCAGTACTTC. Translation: CATSKDSDYEQYF.

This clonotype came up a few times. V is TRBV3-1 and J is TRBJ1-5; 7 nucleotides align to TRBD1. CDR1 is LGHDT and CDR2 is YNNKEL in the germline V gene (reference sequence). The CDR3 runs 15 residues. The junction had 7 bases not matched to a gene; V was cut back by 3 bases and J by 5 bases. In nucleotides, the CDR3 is TGTGCCAGCAGCCAGACAGGGAATTCCGATCAGCCCCAGCATTTT. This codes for CASSQTGNSDQPQHF. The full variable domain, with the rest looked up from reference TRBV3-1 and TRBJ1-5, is DTAVSQTPKYLVTQMGNDKSIKCEQNLGHDTMYWYKQDSKKFLKIMFSYNNKELIINETVPNRFSPKSPDKAHLNLHINSLELGDSAVYFCASSQTGNSDQPQHFGDGTRLSIL.